The rows below give T cell receptor beta chains drawn from one sample of a study of T cell responses to AZD1222 COVID-19 vaccine. Measured with immunoSEQ multiplex PCR; TCRdb has only the in-frame clones, and not every one. The sample lists some 110,000 clones, 75% to 90% seen once, with 4.4% in the top ten. This material consisted of peripheral blood, taken 28 days after the second AZD1222 dose. The origin of the receptors is an adult who received the AZD1222 COVID-19 vaccine. Each CDR3 is given with its conserved first and last residue. The D gene is left open where the match is weak. The size entry is marked missing in some rows and otherwise reads once, few, many or a size class.

J | D | size | V | CDR3 | DNA
TRBJ2-7 | - | - | TRBV30 | CAWSEGIGEQYF | TGTGCCTGGAGTGAAGGGATCGGCGAGCAGTACTTC
TRBJ2-5 | - | - | TRBV2 | CASGVSDETQYF | TGTGCCTCGGGGGTATCGGACGAGACCCAGTACTTC
TRBJ1-2 | - | - | TRBV6-1 | CASSEQRYGYTF | TGTGCCAGCAGTGAACAGCGCTATGGCTACACCTTC
TRBJ2-7 | - | - | TRBV7-2 | CASSRTPTSYEQYF | TGTGCCAGCAGTCGAACCCCCACCTCCTACGAGCAGTACTTC
TRBJ2-7 | - | - | TRBV19 | CASRRDVNSYEQYF | TGTGCCAGTAGGAGGGACGTCAATTCCTACGAGCAGTACTTC
TRBJ2-7 | TRBD1 | - | TRBV7-8 | CASSLKRTGGSSYEQYF | TGTGCCAGCAGCTTAAAGAGGACAGGGGGTAGCTCCTACGAGCAGTACTTC
TRBJ1-5 | - | - | TRBV6-2/TRBV6-3 | CASSYGQISNQPQHF | TGTGCCAGCAGTTACGGGCAAATTAGCAATCAGCCCCAGCATTTT
TRBJ2-3 | - | - | TRBV6-1 | CASSALMGGRTDTQYF | TGTGCCAGCAGTGCCTTGATGGGGGGGCGCACAGATACGCAGTATTTT
TRBJ1-5 | - | - | TRBV24-1 | CATSSWTNNQPQHF | TGTGCCACCAGTAGCTGGACGAACAATCAGCCCCAGCATTTT
TRBJ2-5 | TRBD1 | - | TRBV4-1 | CASSARDRGRETQYF | TGCGCCAGCTCCGCCCGGGACAGGGGGCGGGAGACCCAGTACTTC
TRBJ2-3 | TRBD2 | few | TRBV4-3 | CASSQRYGGEADTQYF | TGCGCCAGCAGCCAACGCTACGGGGGGGAAGCAGATACGCAGTATTTT
TRBJ2-7 | TRBD1 | - | TRBV28 | CASSLTTGTGGGQYF | TGTGCCAGCAGTTTAACAACCGGGACAGGGGGCGGGCAGTACTTC
TRBJ1-1 | - | - | TRBV19 | CASSITGIGNTEAFF | TGTGCCAGTAGTATCACGGGGATTGGGAACACTGAAGCTTTCTTT
TRBJ2-7 | - | - | TRBV7-6 | CASSQQGTAYEQYF | TGTGCCAGCAGCCAGCAGGGAACGGCCTACGAGCAGTACTTC
TRBJ1-5 | - | - | TRBV6-5 | CASSLQGRQPQHF | TGTGCCAGCAGTTTACAGGGTAGGCAGCCCCAGCATTTT
TRBJ1-1 | TRBD1 | - | TRBV5-1 | CASSLGQGYGTEAFF | TGCGCCAGCAGCTTGGGACAGGGGTACGGCACTGAAGCTTTCTTT
TRBJ2-2 | - | - | TRBV7-9 | CASSLDANTGELFF | TGTGCCAGCAGCTTGGACGCGAACACCGGGGAGCTGTTTTTT
TRBJ1-1 | TRBD1 | - | TRBV11-2 | CASSLGYGTGDTEAFF | TGTGCCAGCAGCTTAGGTTATGGGACAGGGGACACTGAAGCTTTCTTT
TRBJ1-5 | - | - | TRBV7-9 | CASSKGDLPYSNQPQHF | TGTGCCAGCAGCAAGGGTGACCTGCCCTATAGCAATCAGCCCCAGCATTTT
TRBJ2-7 | TRBD1 | once | TRBV30 | CAWSVFPTGAPYEQYF | TGTGCCTGGAGTGTATTCCCTACAGGGGCCCCCTACGAGCAGTACTTC
TRBJ1-4 | TRBD1 | - | TRBV7-9 | CASSPRPGQGAGNEKLFF | TGTGCCAGCAGCCCCCGCCCGGGACAGGGGGCAGGGAATGAAAAACTGTTTTTT
TRBJ1-4 | - | - | TRBV10-3 | CAISREAGSEKLFF | TGTGCCATCAGCCGAGAGGCCGGGAGTGAAAAACTGTTTTTT
TRBJ1-4 | - | - | TRBV6-1 | CASSEGGLFATDEKLFF | TGTGCCAGCAGTGAAGGGGGCCTATTTGCAACTGATGAAAAACTGTTTTTT
TRBJ2-1 | TRBD2 | - | TRBV11-2 | CASGRLALYNEQFF | TGTGCCAGCGGTCGACTAGCCCTCTACAATGAGCAGTTCTTC
TRBJ2-2 | - | - | TRBV5-1 | CASSQEEAGELFF | TGCGCCAGCAGCCAGGAGGAGGCCGGGGAGCTGTTTTTT
TRBJ2-3 | - | - | TRBV5-1 | CASRATDTQYF | TGCGCCAGCAGAGCTACGGATACGCAGTATTTT
TRBJ2-2 | TRBD1 | - | TRBV5-4 | CASSVEQGRATGELFF | TGTGCCAGCAGCGTAGAACAGGGGCGGGCCACCGGGGAGCTGTTTTTT
TRBJ1-6 | - | - | TRBV2 | CASKQGREYSPLHF | TGTGCCTCAAAGCAGGGCAGGGAATATTCACCCCTCCACTTT
TRBJ2-7 | - | - | TRBV7-8 | CASSLVASLDLEQYF | TGTGCCAGCAGCTTAGTTGCTAGCCTTGACCTCGAGCAGTACTTC
TRBJ2-3 | TRBD2 | - | TRBV7-3 | CASSLRSAGGLGTDTQYF | TGTGCCAGCAGCTTAAGGTCAGCGGGGGGACTCGGCACAGATACGCAGTATTTT
TRBJ1-1 | TRBD1 | - | TRBV3-1/TRBV3-2 | CASSQREGAGEAFF | TGTGCCAGCAGCCAAAGGGAGGGGGCAGGTGAAGCTTTCTTT
TRBJ1-5 | - | - | TRBV2 | CASNRAEGQPQHF | TGTGCCAGCAACCGGGCAGAGGGTCAGCCCCAGCATTTT
TRBJ2-1 | TRBD2 | - | TRBV3-1/TRBV3-2 | CASSPSGGRGNEQFF | TGTGCCAGCAGCCCGAGCGGGGGCCGCGGGAATGAGCAGTTCTTC
TRBJ1-1 | TRBD1 | - | TRBV3-1/TRBV3-2 | CASSRSETGDTEAFF | TGTGCCAGCAGCCGAAGTGAGACAGGGGATACTGAAGCTTTCTTT
TRBJ1-1 | TRBD1 | - | TRBV5-1 | CASSRRTGGPEAFF | TGCGCCAGCAGCCGTCGGACAGGGGGGCCTGAAGCTTTCTTT
TRBJ1-2 | - | - | TRBV3-1/TRBV3-2 | CASSQGSANYGYTF | TGTGCCAGCAGCCAAGGGTCTGCCAACTATGGCTACACCTTC